This TCR beta chain stems from a study of regulatory T cells in long-lasting Graves disease. Study-level information: Antithyroid drugs had been given to newly diagnosed Graves' patients for under 3 months.

In its sample, this clonotype was seen many times. Its specificity is not known. Notes on the study in general: Persistent Graves' patients possessed reduced TCR diversity relative to recently diagnosed ones. Preferential use of TRBV28, TRBJ1-2 and TRBJ2-5 was seen in persistent disease.

From germline, CDR1 is SGHVS and CDR2 FNYEAQ. V gave up 3 bases and J gave up 0 bases, with 20 bases separating them. CDR3 size: 19 residues. The TCR beta library used iRepertoire HTBI primers with Arm-PCR amplification of CDR3. In the original analysis: Across samples, 62 TRBV and some 13 TRBJ segments were found. TCRdb used MiXCR to reprocess the multiplex PCR reads, holding one entry per CDR3 protein. The V and J calls, along with clone size, are taken from TCRdb and not from the paper's own processing. The data show about 400,000 distinct CDR3 sequences, with about a sixth seen just once and about 20% held by the top ten. Time point denoted: newly diagnosed GD, antithyroid drugs for less than 3 months. The TCR library used RNA extracted from PBMCs.

The TCR sequence derives from a female donor with Graves disease. The starting material was peripheral blood mononuclear cells (PBMCs), obtained at new diagnosis, from a patient treated with antithyroid drugs. The gene calls are TRBV7-6 and TRBJ2-2; weak D call: TRBD1 (6 bases). As DNA, the CDR3 is TGTGCCAGCAGCTTCACCTCCCGGGACACTAAACCGAACACCGGGGAGCTGTTTTTT. It codes for CASSFTSRDTKPNTGELFF.